These T cell receptor beta chains were read from a single sample in a study of blood T cell repertoires in COVID-19. TCRdb keeps only in-frame clones here, not all; method: immunoSEQ multiplex PCR. The data show roughly 200,000 clones, with around 84% seen just once and around 2.7% held by the top ten. Sequencing used peripheral blood. These receptors all stem from a man aged 35-49 years with active or convalescent COVID-19. CDR3s include the opening cysteine and the closing phenylalanine or tryptophan. A D gene is named only where the DNA matches it firmly. Clone size is stated in some rows and not others, as once, few, many or a class when expanded.

d_call j_call clone_size v_call cdr3_nt cdr3_aa
TRBD2 TRBJ2-2 . TRBV18 TGTGCCAGCTCACCACCCGTGATAGCGGGAACCGGGGAGCTGTTTTTT CASSPPVIAGTGELFF
. TRBJ1-1 . TRBV4-1 TGCGCCAGCAGCCAAGTTTACGGACAGAACACTGAAGCTTTCTTT CASSQVYGQNTEAFF
. TRBJ1-1 . TRBV27 TGTGCCAGCAGTCCAGGGGTAGGAACTGAAGCTTTCTTT CASSPGVGTEAFF
. TRBJ2-2 . TRBV7-6 TGTGCCAGCAGCTTGACTAGTGAGAGGGGTATTGCCGGGGAGCTGTTTTTT CASSLTSERGIAGELFF
TRBD2 TRBJ2-1 . TRBV6-5 TGTGCCAGCAGCCCCGGACTAGATGGCGAGCAGTTCTTC CASSPGLDGEQFF
. TRBJ1-6 . TRBV5-5 TGTGCCAGCAGCTTGCGCGGGACGGAGTATAATTCACCCCTCCACTTT CASSLRGTEYNSPLHF
. TRBJ2-7 . TRBV27 TGTGCCAGCAGTTTACGGTCTACCTACGAGCAGTACTTC CASSLRSTYEQYF
TRBD2 TRBJ2-7 . TRBV2 TGTGCCAGCAGTAAGTTAGCGGGGGGCCAACCTCTCGAGCAGTACTTC CASSKLAGGQPLEQYF
. TRBJ1-6 . TRBV2 TGTGCCAGCAGTGTTGGGGCGCCCCTCCACTTT CASSVGAPLHF
. TRBJ1-3 . TRBV4-1 TGCGCCGCCTCCTCGGAGGCACGCTCTGGAAACACCATATATTTT CAASSEARSGNTIYF
. TRBJ2-1 once TRBV7-9 TGTGCCAGCAGCTTAGAAAGGGGCGATGAGCAGTTCTTC CASSLERGDEQFF
TRBD2 TRBJ2-3 . TRBV9 TGTGCCAGCGGAGGACTAGCGGGGGGAACACCTAGCACAGATACGCAGTATTTT CASGGLAGGTPSTDTQYF
TRBD2 TRBJ2-3 once TRBV9 TGTGCCAGCAGCGTATCCCCTCATCCAGGCGGGGGGGCCGGAGATACGCAGTATTTT CASSVSPHPGGGAGDTQYF
. TRBJ2-7 . TRBV3-1/TRBV3-2 TGTGCCAGCAGCCTGGGCCCCACGGGAGAGCAGTACTTC CASSLGPTGEQYF
. TRBJ1-3 . TRBV28 TGTGCCAGCAGTTTAGGGCCAGGGAAAACTGGAAACACCATATATTTT CASSLGPGKTGNTIYF
TRBD1 TRBJ1-2 . TRBV27 TGTGCCAGCAGTGCGACAGGGACCTATGGCTACACCTTC CASSATGTYGYTF
. TRBJ2-1 . TRBV12-3/TRBV12-4 TGTGCCAGCAGTTTGCATCTAAACAATGAGCAGTTCTTC CASSLHLNNEQFF
TRBD2 TRBJ2-1 . TRBV3-1/TRBV3-2 TGTGCCAGCAGCCAGTTGGGGGGGGATGAGCAGTTCTTC CASSQLGGDEQFF
TRBD1 TRBJ2-1 . TRBV14 TGTGCCAGCAGCCGAGACAGGGTCTTCTACAATGAGCAGTTCTTC CASSRDRVFYNEQFF
TRBD1 TRBJ1-1 . TRBV28 TGTGCCAGCAGTACCGGACAGGGGGGCTTTGAAGCTTTCTTT CASSTGQGGFEAFF
. TRBJ1-6 few TRBV28 TGTGCCAGCCGCATCGGGAGCTCCTATAATTCACCCCTCCACTTT CASRIGSSYNSPLHF
. TRBJ2-1 . TRBV10-3 TGTGCCATCGGTACAGGGTATGGTCCCAATGAGCAGTTCTTC CAIGTGYGPNEQFF
. TRBJ2-1 . TRBV4-2 TGTGCCAGCAGCAAAGAGGCGCGGAAAAGCTCCTACAATGAGCAGTTCTTC CASSKEARKSSYNEQFF
. TRBJ2-3 . TRBV24-1 TGTGCCACCAGTGATTTGGTTCAGGGTGGCACAGATACGCAGTATTTT CATSDLVQGGTDTQYF
. TRBJ1-1 . TRBV18 TGTGCCAGCTCACCCAGCGGGGGGCTGACTGAAGCTTTCTTT CASSPSGGLTEAFF
TRBD1 TRBJ1-4 . TRBV27 TGTGCCAGCAGTTCGTGGGGGACAGGACCCGAAAAACTGTTTTTT CASSSWGTGPEKLFF
. TRBJ1-6 . TRBV6-1 TGTGCCAGCAGTGATTCGGGGATCGGTTCACCCCTCCACTTT CASSDSGIGSPLHF
. TRBJ2-1 . TRBV2 TGTGCCAGCAACAGGGCAAATGAGCAGTTCTTC CASNRANEQFF
. TRBJ2-4 once TRBV2 TGTGCCAGCAGGTTGGGTGCAGGGGCCATTCAGTACTTC CASRLGAGAIQYF
TRBD2 TRBJ2-7 . TRBV5-1 TGCGCCAGCAGCTTGGTATCTAGCGGGGTCGAGCAGTACTTC CASSLVSSGVEQYF
. TRBJ1-1 . TRBV7-9 TGTGCCAGCAGCCTTCTTGACAGTATGGACACTGAAGCTTTCTTT CASSLLDSMDTEAFF
TRBD2 TRBJ2-3 . TRBV27 TGTGCCAGCAATCGCGGGGGGCGCACAGATACGCAGTATTTT CASNRGGRTDTQYF
. TRBJ2-7 . TRBV6-2/TRBV6-3 TGTGCCAGCAGTTACTCTCTGGCGGCGGGCGAGCAGTACTTC CASSYSLAAGEQYF
TRBD2 TRBJ2-2 . TRBV5-1 TGCGCCAGCAGCCCCCCCAAGCGGGGGTACACCGGGGAGCTGTTTTTT CASSPPKRGYTGELFF
. TRBJ1-3 . TRBV6-6 TGTGCCAGCAGTCTCTTCCCGGGCTCCGGACAGGGAAACACCATATATTTT CASSLFPGSGQGNTIYF
TRBD2 TRBJ2-3 . TRBV7-2 TGTGCCAGCAGCTTGACTAGCGGAAGCACAGATACGCAGTATTTT CASSLTSGSTDTQYF
TRBD1 TRBJ2-1 few TRBV9 TGTGCCAGCAGCGAACAGGGGGTGCCCTACAATGAGCAGTTCTTC CASSEQGVPYNEQFF
TRBD1 TRBJ1-6 . TRBV3-1/TRBV3-2 TGTGCCAGCACCCCGGGGACAGGTGAATCACCCCTCCACTTT CASTPGTGESPLHF
TRBD1 TRBJ2-7 few TRBV5-4 TGTGCCAGCAGCTTGGGGAGACAGGGAAATCCCTACGAGCAGTACTTC CASSLGRQGNPYEQYF
. TRBJ2-4 . TRBV7-9 TGTGCCAGCAGCCCAACAGATTTAGCCAAAAACATTCAGTACTTC CASSPTDLAKNIQYF
TRBD1 TRBJ2-2 . TRBV7-2 TGTGCCAGCAGATTCGACAGGGGCACCGGGGAGCTGTTTTTT CASRFDRGTGELFF
. TRBJ2-1 . TRBV7-3 TGTGCCAGCAGCTCAGGGGTGAATGAGCAGTTCTTC CASSSGVNEQFF
. TRBJ1-3 few TRBV5-1 TGCGCCAGCAGCGAGCAGGGAATGGGTGGAAACACCATATATTTT CASSEQGMGGNTIYF
. TRBJ2-1 . TRBV5-8 TGTGCCAGCAGGTCGGACTGGTCCTACAATGAGCAGTTCTTC CASRSDWSYNEQFF
. TRBJ1-1 few TRBV6-4 TGTGCCAGCAGGCGCCCTCCCCGGGACACTGAAGCTTTCTTT CASRRPPRDTEAFF
TRBD2 TRBJ2-1 . TRBV7-8 TGTGCCAGCAGCTTAGACTCTATACTAGCGGTCTCCTACAATGAGCAGTTCTTC CASSLDSILAVSYNEQFF